What follows are 18 T cell receptor beta chains derived from one specimen sequenced in a study of blood T cell repertoires in COVID-19. Sequencing used immunoSEQ multiplex PCR; TCRdb keeps in-frame clones, though not all of them. The sample lists 150,000 to 160,000 clones, about 88% occurring once. Sequencing was done on a sample of peripheral blood. These receptors were taken from a woman aged 70-85 years with acute or convalescent COVID-19.

This rearrangement joins TRBV9 to TRBJ2-5; 10 bases are shared with TRBD2. This CDR3 region has 17 residues. The V gene end was trimmed by 6 bases and the J gene end by 5 bases; junction bases not matched to a gene: 16. Germline assignment: CDR1 SGDLS and CDR2 YYNGEE. CDR3: CASNQLSSGGPRETQYF. In DNA, the CDR3 is TGTGCCAGCAACCAGCTGTCTAGCGGGGGACCAAGGGAGACCCAGTACTTC. Filled out from reference TRBV9 and TRBJ2-5, the complete variable domain reads DSGVTQTPKHLITATGQRVTLRCSPRSGDLSVYWYQQSLDQGLQFLIQYYNGEERAKGNILERFSAQQFPDLHSELNLSSLELGDSALYFCASNQLSSGGPRETQYFGPGTRLLVL.

This chain connects TRBV6-2 or TRBV6-3 to TRBJ2-3, with 8 bases that match TRBD2. The CDR3 length is 17 residues. Germline CDR1 is MNHEY and CDR2 is SVGEGT. Losses at the gene ends were 0 bases for V and 1 base for J; bases not matched to a gene: 6. CDR3 nucleotides: TGTGCCAGCAGTTACTCGAGTTGGCGGGGGGGCACAGATACGCAGTATTTT. The encoded protein is CASSYSSWRGGTDTQYF.

A single count supports this clone. The chain carries TRBV6-5 and TRBJ1-4, with D unclear. The V gene lost 7 bases and the J gene lost 5 bases, with 14 bases spanning the gap. CDR3 length: 14 residues. Germline loops: CDR1 MNHEY, CDR2 SVGAGI. The CDR3 bases are TGTGCCAGCAACACGAAGGCGGGGAATGAAAAACTGTTTTTT. It encodes CASNTKAGNEKLFF.

The chain combines TRBV19 with TRBJ2-6; D is uncertain. The length of the CDR3 is 14 residues. Trimming shortened V by 6 bases and J by 4 bases, and 10 bases separated the two germline ends. Per the germline V gene, CDR1 is LNHDA and CDR2 is SQIVND (reference sequence). CDR3 sequence (DNA): TGTGCCAGTAGCGGTGCTCTGGGGGCCAACGTCCTGACTTTC. Its protein product is CASSGALGANVLTF.

V is TRBV12-3 or TRBV12-4 and J is TRBJ1-5; D remains unclear. The CDR3 sequence is 13 residues long. The V end was cut by 1 base, the J end by 6 bases, with 7 bases between. This CDR3 is CASSLGAAQPQHF. Here the CDR3 DNA reads TGTGCCAGCAGTTTAGGTGCGGCTCAGCCCCAGCATTTT.

V is TRBV16 and J is TRBJ1-3; D is unresolved. Per germline, CDR1 KGHSY and CDR2 FQNENV. V lost 2 bases and J 0 bases, leaving 8 bases between the germline ends. The CDR3 has 15 amino acids. In DNA, the CDR3 is TGTGCCAGCAGCCAACGACTGTTCTCTGGAAACACCATATATTTT. The encoded protein is CASSQRLFSGNTIYF.

This chain joins TRBV28 and TRBJ1-2, with D tentatively TRBD1 (5 bases). Looked up from germline, CDR1 is MDHEN and CDR2 is SYDVKM. V lost 6 bases to trimming and J lost 4 bases, with 15 bases between them. The CDR3 extends over 14 amino acids. In DNA, the CDR3 is TGTGCCAGCAGACCACCCGGGGGGACCTATGGCTACACCTTC. It codes for CASRPPGGTYGYTF.

The chain combines TRBV5-1 with TRBJ1-3, with 7 positions matching TRBD1. Germline assignment: CDR1 SGHRS and CDR2 YFSETQ. The CDR3 length is 15 residues. Trimming at V came to 2 bases and at J to 2 bases, leaving 4 bases not matched to a gene. The DNA for the CDR3 is TGCGCCAGCAGCTTAACAACAGGGGCTGGAAACACCATATATTTT. It encodes CASSLTTGAGNTIYF.

V and J are TRBV7-2 and TRBJ1-2; D unresolved. Trimming took 11 bases from V and 7 from J, leaving 23 bases between them. Germline V CDR1 and CDR2: SGHTA, FQGNSA. The CDR3 has 14 amino acids. CDR3: CASAEQSAAVGYTF. The CDR3 region has the DNA TGTGCCTCGGCGGAGCAGTCGGCCGCCGTTGGCTACACCTTC.

This chain joins TRBV27 and TRBJ1-4, with D perhaps TRBD1 (5 bases). Germline CDR1 MNHEY, CDR2 SMNVEV (reference sequence). The CDR3 loop spans 15 amino acids. V was cut by 3 bases and J by 4 bases, with 12 bases left in between. In nucleotides, the CDR3 is TGTGCCAGCAGTTTCCCAGGGCAACTTAATGAAAAACTGTTTTTT. Its protein is CASSFPGQLNEKLFF.

V is TRBV28 and J is TRBJ1-6; D is perhaps TRBD1 (5 bases). CDR1 and CDR2 from the germline V gene are MDHEN and SYDVKM. Trimming stripped 2 bases from V and 9 bases from J, with 14 bases between. The CDR3 is made up of 15 amino acids. The CDR3 region has the DNA TGTGCCAGCAGTTTAGCGAGGACTAGGGGTTCACCCCTCCACTTT. The encoded protein is CASSLARTRGSPLHF.

The chain carries TRBV12-3 or TRBV12-4 and TRBJ2-2, with 10 positions matching TRBD1. CDR3 length: 13 residues. Germline trimming cut 10 bases from V and 6 bases from J; bases unmatched to any gene: 5. The CDR3 region has the DNA TGTGCCATCGACAGGGGGCACGCCGGGGAGCTGTTTTTT. Residues: CAIDRGHAGELFF.

This rearrangement joins TRBV29-1 to TRBJ2-5, with D possibly matching TRBD2 (6 bases). Trimming removed 6 bases at V and 2 bases at J, with 13 bases between. Germline CDR1 reads SQVTM; CDR2 reads ANQGSEA. The CDR3 loop spans 13 amino acids. The CDR3 sequence is CSVTPGTQETQYF. The CDR3 DNA follows: TGCAGCGTAACCCCAGGGACTCAAGAGACCCAGTACTTC. Drawing the rest from reference TRBV29-1 and TRBJ2-5, the complete variable domain is SAVISQKPSRDICQRGTSLTIQCQVDSQVTMMFWYRQQPGQSLTLIATANQGSEATYESGFVIDKFPISRPNLTFSTLTVSNMSPEDSSIYLCSVTPGTQETQYFGPGTRLLVL.

Of note for this clone: Germline and junction disagree at one end, which may indicate a read error. The genes are TRBV14 and TRBJ2-5; 8 bases match TRBD2. The CDR3 runs 16 residues. The V gene's germline CDR1 is SGHDN and CDR2 FVKESK. The CDR3, as DNA: TGTGCCAGCAGCCAAGACGGGGGGCTGAAGCGGGAGACCCGGTACTTC. This gives the protein CASSQDGGLKRETRYF.

This rearrangement joins TRBV12-3 or TRBV12-4 to TRBJ2-1; D is perhaps TRBD2 (5 bases). The CDR3 runs to 13 residues. V was trimmed by 2 bases and J by 3 bases, leaving 5 bases between them. CDR3 DNA sequence: TGTGCCAGCAGTTTACGGGACTACAATGAGCAGTTCTTC. Amino acids: CASSLRDYNEQFF.

This chain joins TRBV6-5 and TRBJ1-2; TRBD1 agrees at 8 bases. CDR3 length equals 15 residues. J was trimmed by 7 bases and V by 5 bases; bases with no gene match: 12. Germline loops: CDR1 MNHEY, CDR2 SVGAGI. In DNA, the CDR3 is TGTGCCAGCAGTCGGGACAGGTTGGGGGGGGTTGGCTACACCTTC. The encoded protein is CASSRDRLGGVGYTF.

This sequence joins TRBV3-1 (or the pseudogene TRBV3-2) and TRBJ1-2, with a possible D match to TRBD1 (5 bases). V was shortened by 4 bases and J by 7 bases, with 19 bases between the two germline ends. The germline CDR1 and CDR2 sequences are LGHDT and YNNKEL (reference sequence). The CDR3 loop spans 15 amino acids. CDR3 nucleotides: TGTGCCAGCAGCCCAGACCCTGGGGCCATGAGTGGCTACACCTTC. Protein sequence: CASSPDPGAMSGYTF.

The V call is TRBV19, the J call TRBJ1-2; D perhaps matches TRBD1 (5 bases). Germline V gene lookup returns CDR1 LNHDA and CDR2 SQIVND (reference sequence). V dropped 5 bases and J dropped 5 bases, with 15 bases sitting between them. CDR3 size: 14 residues. The DNA for the CDR3 is TGTGCCAGTAGTCTACATTCCGGGACTTATGGCTACACCTTC. This translates into CASSLHSGTYGYTF.